This T cell receptor delta chain was documented in a study of gamma-delta chains in newborns, infants, children (dated by TCRdb to about 2019). Turning to the overall study: According to the study title, microbial exposure causes polyclonal expansion of innate gammadelta T cells right after birth. The study examined the way microbial exposure affected innate gammadelta T cell populations in human newborns right after birth.

This clone has a handful of counts. Its antigen remains undetermined. The protein recorded in TCRdb matches a much larger clone and deviates from this DNA's translation at residue 15, suggesting a read error; the protein here is obtained by translating the DNA. TCRdb lists the instrument as Illumina MiSeq. TCRdb reanalyzed the public reads with the CATT caller, and identical DNA sequences were merged afterwards. This sample holds roughly 11,000 delta-chain clones; 3.5% were observed only once. The ten largest account for roughly 8.7% of the sample. Including the terminal cysteine and phenylalanine, the CDR3 comprises 17 residues. Only the CDR3 part of the read is kept: 51 bases, read in frame from the first base. In the germline V gene, CDR1 corresponds to GEAIGNYY and CDR2 to EKD.

The sequencing sample was made of blood. The clonotype originates from a child who was a newborn, infant or young child, either healthy, febrile or measles-vaccinated (not recorded which). The chain was built from TRDV2 and TRDJ3, with TRDD3 matching 13 junction bases. The DNA sequence is given as TGTGCCTGTGACTTGGTACTGGGGGATACGGACACCCGACAGGTGTTTTTC. It translates to CACDLVLGDTDTRQVFF.